Presented here are 21 T cell receptor beta chains from one specimen sequenced in a study of response to subunit inactivated influenza vaccine. One entry per CDR3 protein results from TCRdb running MiXCR on the RT-PCR reads. Counted here are hundreds of thousands of distinct CDR3 sequences, around a sixth occurring once; the ten biggest clones make up roughly 11%. This specimen consisted of PBMCs from blood, obtained 4 to 6 days after vaccination. These receptors were obtained from a man aged 45-60 years who received an inactivated influenza vaccine.

This clonotype was seen once. This chain uses TRBV7-2 with TRBJ2-2; possibly TRBD1 for D (6 bases). The CDR3 extends over 16 amino acids. The V gene's germline CDR1 is SGHTA and CDR2 FQGNSA. V lost 1 base to trimming and J lost 2 bases, with 11 bases between them. The CDR3 sequence is CASSLGWGTNTGELFF. The CDR3 coding sequence is TGTGCCAGCAGCTTAGGGTGGGGGACAAACACCGGGGAGCTGTTTTTT.

This clonotype has more than one count but fewer than ten. V gene TRBV20-1 combines with J gene TRBJ1-3; 7 nucleotides agree with TRBD1. CDR1 is DFQATT, CDR2 SNEGSKA, per germline (reference sequence). The CDR3 is 15 residues long. The V and J ends lost 0 bases and 2 bases, in that order; junction bases with no gene match: 4. CDR3 nucleotides: TGCAGTGCTAGAGACCGGGACAGACCTGGAAACACCATATATTTT. It translates to CSARDRDRPGNTIYF.

This rearrangement joins TRBV7-2 to TRBJ2-5; no clear D gene. From germline, CDR1 is SGHTA and CDR2 FQGNSA. The germline V and J ends were trimmed by 3 bases and 5 bases, with 10 bases remaining between them. CDR3 size: 13 residues. The CDR3 DNA reads as TGTGCCAGCAGCTTTTGGATGTTGGAGACCCAGTACTTC. It encodes CASSFWMLETQYF.

The chain joins TRBV29-1 to TRBJ2-3, with TRBD2 identical over 7 bases. The CDR3 has 14 amino acids. CDR1 and CDR2 from the germline V gene are SQVTM and ANQGSEA. The trim removed 3 bases at V and 2 bases at J, leaving 5 bases unmatched. The DNA for the CDR3 is TGCAGCGTTGAGGCGGGAGTAGCCACAGATACGCAGTATTTT. Translated, it gives CSVEAGVATDTQYF.

The sample holds a few counts of this clonotype. This chain uses TRBV7-3 with TRBJ2-3; 10 nucleotides agree with TRBD2. This CDR3 is built from 16 residues. V dropped 4 bases and J dropped 7; count of bases not matched to a gene: 11. The germline V gene encodes CDR1 SGHTA and CDR2 FQGTGA. CDR3 protein: CASSSGSASGRNTQYF. CDR3 coding DNA: TGTGCCAGCAGCTCAGGGTCGGCTAGCGGGAGAAATACGCAGTATTTT.

This clonotype has just a few counts. J is TRBJ2-1 and V is TRBV12-5, with D perhaps assigned TRBD1 or TRBD2 (5 bases each). Germline loops: CDR1 LGHNT, CDR2 FRNRAP. V was shortened by 0 bases and J by 0 bases, with 15 bases between the two germline ends. The CDR3 runs to 18 residues. The CDR3 bases are TGTGCTAGTGGTTTGGTACTGGGGCAGCGGACCTCCTACAATGAGCAGTTCTTC. This gives the protein CASGLVLGQRTSYNEQFF.

In this sample, this clonotype turned up many times. V gene TRBV4-1 combines with J gene TRBJ1-1; possible D gene TRBD1, 6 bases. The CDR3 length is 14 residues. From germline, CDR1 is MGHRA and CDR2 YSYEKL. The V end lost 3 bases, the J end lost 0 bases, and 8 bases lay between the germline ends. CDR3: CASSQGGLNTEAFF. CDR3 coding DNA: TGCGCCAGCAGCCAGGGGGGCCTGAACACTGAAGCTTTCTTT.

The chain recombines TRBV19 with TRBJ2-1; 10 nucleotides line up with TRBD2. Germline values: CDR1 LNHDA, CDR2 SQIVND (reference sequence). Trimming cost V 3 bases and J 2 bases; bases outside gene matches: 7. This CDR3 spans 17 amino acids. The CDR3 here is CASSMSVLAGAYNEQFF. CDR3 in DNA: TGTGCCAGTAGTATGTCAGTGCTAGCGGGGGCCTACAATGAGCAGTTCTTC.

The table lists this clonotype with a few counts. The chain recombines TRBV5-1 with TRBJ2-1; 9 positions agree with TRBD2. The CDR3 sequence is 16 residues long. The V and J ends lost 6 bases and 0 bases, in that order; junction bases with no gene match: 7. Germline V gene data show CDR1 as SGHRS and CDR2 as YFSETQ. The CDR3: CASTSGISPSYNEQFF. For the CDR3, the DNA is TGCGCCAGCACTAGCGGGATTTCCCCCTCCTACAATGAGCAGTTCTTC.

The chain employs TRBV20-1 and TRBJ1-1; D may be TRBD1 (6 bases). The germline CDR1 and CDR2 sequences are DFQATT and SNEGSKA (reference sequence). This CDR3 comprises 14 residues. V was shortened by 2 bases and J by 1 base, with 11 bases between the two germline ends. CDR3 nucleotide sequence: TGCAGTGCTAGAAAGGGGGACGGGAACACTGAAGCTTTCTTT. Translation: CSARKGDGNTEAFF.

This clonotype was observed a handful of times. This chain joins TRBV20-1 and TRBJ1-5, with D unclear. Germline assignment: CDR1 DFQATT and CDR2 SNEGSKA (reference sequence). The CDR3 spans 14 residues. The germline V and J ends were trimmed by 1 base and 2 bases, with 9 bases remaining between them. The CDR3 bases are TGCAGTGCTAGAGGGGGTATTGGCAATCAGCCCCAGCATTTT. Translated: CSARGGIGNQPQHF.

The V gene is TRBV4-2, the J gene TRBJ1-6; D remains unclear. Germline CDR1 reads LGHNA; CDR2 reads YNFKEQ. The CDR3 length is 14 residues. V was trimmed by 0 bases and J by 15 bases, leaving 15 bases between them. The CDR3 protein is CASSQDVTGTRLHF. The DNA of the CDR3 is TGTGCCAGCAGCCAAGATGTAACGGGAACTCGCCTCCACTTT.

The V and J genes are TRBV4-3 and TRBJ2-1, with 12 bases lining up with TRBD1. Losses at the gene ends were 0 bases for V and 9 bases for J; bases not matched to a gene: 6. Germline V gene sequence: CDR1 LGHNA, CDR2 YSLEER. The length of the CDR3 is 16 residues. CDR3 DNA sequence: TGCGCCAGCAGCCAAGATTCAGGGACAGGGGGCCTTGAGCAGTTCTTC. It translates to CASSQDSGTGGLEQFF.

This clonotype was counted only a few times. The chain employs TRBV9 and TRBJ1-1; D is ambiguous. Germline values: CDR1 SGDLS, CDR2 YYNGEE. V lost 0 bases and J lost 1, with 19 bases in between. The CDR3 runs 18 residues. CDR3 bases: TGTGCCAGCAGCGTAGAACCTGAGACCGTCTCAGAGAACACTGAAGCTTTCTTT. Protein: CASSVEPETVSENTEAFF.

The gene calls are TRBV5-1 and TRBJ2-3, with 7 nucleotides matching TRBD2. CDR3 length: 14 amino acids. CDR1 is SGHRS and CDR2 is YFSETQ in the germline V gene. V gave up 4 bases and J gave up 3 bases; unmatched junction bases: 5. CDR3 sequence: CASSNGLETDTQYF. CDR3 nucleotides: TGCGCCAGCAGCAATGGACTAGAAACAGATACGCAGTATTTT.

The chain recombines TRBV29-1 with TRBJ1-1, with D perhaps TRBD1 (6 bases). This CDR3 region has 15 residues. The germline V and J ends were trimmed by 3 bases and 5 bases, with 19 bases remaining between them. Looked up from germline, CDR1 is SQVTM and CDR2 is ANQGSEA. CDR3: CSVDDGAGAGTEAFF. CDR3 in DNA: TGCAGCGTTGATGATGGGGCGGGGGCTGGGACTGAAGCTTTCTTT.

This chain uses TRBV5-1 with TRBJ2-2, with D hard to call. CDR3 length: 15 amino acids. V lost 2 bases and J 7 bases, leaving 15 bases between the germline ends. Germline lookup yields CDR1 SGHRS and CDR2 YFSETQ. CDR3 region: CASSLSRAEGGELFF. In DNA form, the CDR3 reads TGCGCCAGCAGCTTAAGCCGGGCCGAAGGCGGGGAGCTGTTTTTT.

This clonotype was seen ten or more times. The chain carries TRBV20-1 and TRBJ2-2; D perhaps matches TRBD1 (6 bases). This CDR3 has 13 residues. Deletions cut 3 bases from V and 4 bases from J, with 9 bases between. CDR1 is DFQATT, CDR2 SNEGSKA, per germline (reference sequence). The CDR3 region has the DNA TGCAGTGCTAGGGGGGCCAGCACCGGGGAGCTGTTTTTT. Encoded protein: CSARGASTGELFF.

This clonotype showed up just a few times. DNA of the CDR3: TGTGCCACCAGCTCCGGGACAGGGTACACCGGGGAGCTGTTTTTT. Residues: CATSSGTGYTGELFF. This rearrangement joins TRBV24-1 to TRBJ2-2; TRBD1 aligns across 9 bases. J was trimmed by 3 bases and V by 7 bases; bases with no gene match: 5. Looked up from germline, CDR1 is KGHDR and CDR2 is SFDVKD. This CDR3 region has 15 residues.

The chain employs TRBV6-4 and TRBJ2-1; 7 bases agree with TRBD2. The CDR3 consists of 12 residues. The junction had 2 bases not matched to a gene; V was cut back by 7 bases and J by 5 bases. Germline assignment: CDR1 MRHNA and CDR2 SNTAGT. The CDR3 is CASKGTNNEQFF. The CDR3 DNA is TGTGCCAGCAAAGGGACTAACAATGAGCAGTTCTTC.

The chain couples TRBV6-5 to TRBJ1-1, with D tentatively TRBD1 (6 bases). The CDR3 runs to 16 residues. Trimming took 4 bases from V and 4 from J, leaving 19 bases between them. Per the germline V gene, CDR1 is MNHEY and CDR2 is SVGAGI. DNA for the CDR3: TGTGCCAGCAGTTTTCCCTGGGGGGGGCGAGGCACTGAAGCTTTCTTT. Amino acid sequence: CASSFPWGGRGTEAFF.